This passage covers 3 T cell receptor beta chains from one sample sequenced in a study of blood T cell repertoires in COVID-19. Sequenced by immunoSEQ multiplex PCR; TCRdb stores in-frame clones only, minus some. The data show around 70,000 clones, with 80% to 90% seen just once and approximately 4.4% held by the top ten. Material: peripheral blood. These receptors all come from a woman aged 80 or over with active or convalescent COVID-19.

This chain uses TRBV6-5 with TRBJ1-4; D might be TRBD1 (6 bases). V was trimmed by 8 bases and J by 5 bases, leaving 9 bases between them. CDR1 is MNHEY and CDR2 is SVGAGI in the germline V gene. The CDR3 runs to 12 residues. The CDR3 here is CASRGGNEKLFF. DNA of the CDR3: TGTGCCAGCCGGGGGGGCAATGAAAAACTGTTTTTT.

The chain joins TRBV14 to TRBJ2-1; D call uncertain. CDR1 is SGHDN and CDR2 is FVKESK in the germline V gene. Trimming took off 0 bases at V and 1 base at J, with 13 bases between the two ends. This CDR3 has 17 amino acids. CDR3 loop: CASSQDHPAGSYNEQFF. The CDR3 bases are TGTGCCAGCAGCCAAGATCATCCAGCAGGTTCCTACAATGAGCAGTTCTTC.

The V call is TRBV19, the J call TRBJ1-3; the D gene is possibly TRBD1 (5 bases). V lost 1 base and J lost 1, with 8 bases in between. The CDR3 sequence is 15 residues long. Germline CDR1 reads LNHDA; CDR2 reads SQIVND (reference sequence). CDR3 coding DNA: TGTGCCAGTAGTATAGGGGCAGGGTCTGGAAACACCATATATTTT. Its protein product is CASSIGAGSGNTIYF.